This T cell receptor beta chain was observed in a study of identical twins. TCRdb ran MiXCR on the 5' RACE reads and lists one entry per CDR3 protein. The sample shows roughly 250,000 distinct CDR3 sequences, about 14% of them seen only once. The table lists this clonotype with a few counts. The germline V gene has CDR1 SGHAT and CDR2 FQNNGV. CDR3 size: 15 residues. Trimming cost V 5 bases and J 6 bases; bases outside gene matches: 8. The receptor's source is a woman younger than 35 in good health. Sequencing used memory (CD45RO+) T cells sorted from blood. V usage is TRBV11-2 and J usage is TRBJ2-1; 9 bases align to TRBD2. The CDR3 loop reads CASSPLAGDFNEQFF. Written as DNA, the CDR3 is TGTGCCAGCAGCCCATTAGCGGGGGACTTCAATGAGCAGTTCTTC.